The source of this TCR beta chain is a study of T cells in Graves' hyperthyroidism and ophthalmopathy (dated by TCRdb to about 2019). A note on the overall study: Peripheral blood samples were taken at the time of initial diagnosis, prior to any treatment. TCR V-J signatures able to tell the groups apart were searched for in a discovery cohort of around 95 patients, of whom roughly 42 had Graves' ophthalmopathy and 57 had stable Graves' hyperthyroidism. The 95 to 100 discovery patients were divided at random into training and test sets in a 7:3 ratio. Whether ophthalmopathy could be predicted prospectively was tested in an independent validation cohort made up of 18 to 20 hyperthyroidism patients plus 17 patients who later progressed to ophthalmopathy. Once sampling was done, hyperthyroidism patients were given methimazole at a starting dose of 30 mg daily, whereas ophthalmopathy patients were given high-dose intravenous methylprednisolone. The study also compared thyroid tissue and blood T-cell repertoires from several Graves' hyperthyroidism patients. The paper reports TCR Vbeta CDR3 sequencing of approximately 130 peripheral blood samples: some 41 ophthalmopathy, fewer than 85 hyperthyroidism and around 17 progressor patients. Summary of the overall study and its limitations: Ophthalmopathy was separated from stable hyperthyroidism by a 13 V-J signature model, with about 86% sensitivity and 81% to 82% specificity obtained in cross-validation and 80%/75% obtained in testing. In validation, the model predicted progression to ophthalmopathy a median of roughly 6.5 months before onset, with around 70% sensitivity and almost 75% specificity. Blood samples also contained most of the expanded thyroid clonotypes (frequency above 0.001), which suggests that blood repertoires may reflect thyroid immune responses. No statistical method was used to set the sample size in advance, and investigators knew the group allocation.

This clonotype was seen many times. Its antigen is unknown. No quality values exist for individual bases; no much larger clone is one base distant. The TCR beta CDR3 regions were amplified from RNA transcripts. For the first round of RT-PCR on the TCR CDR3, the HTBI primer set was used together with the Qiagen OneStep RT-PCR kit. Libraries were constructed in a second round of multiplex PCR, after which size selection and purification were performed. Libraries were sequenced paired-end with 100 bp reads on an Illumina HiSeq2000. The paper's processing steps were these. SOAPnuke was used to process the raw data, removing reads that contained adapters or uncalled bases, had a mean Phred below 15, or lacked an exact match to the constant primer or identifier. High-quality paired reads were merged with COPE v1.2.5, and unique nucleotide sequences were defined as clonotypes. MiTCR v1.1 was used to align clonotypes to the IMGT TRBV, TRBD and TRBJ reference segments. Only V-J combinations with frequency above 0.0001, covering 99.2% of repertoires, were analysed. A TCS score was defined as the ratio between F50 (clonal expansion) and ExV (chaos), using BLOSUM62-based TCRdist between CDR3 peptides within each V-J. Welch's t-statistics and random forest reduced 514 V-J features to under 15, which were used in a naive Bayes classifier (R e1071). The Morisita-Horn index was used to measure how similar the thyroid and blood repertoires were. In TCRdb, the public reads were trimmed at Q25 with fastp and aligned with MiXCR, with productive beta chains retained. Each CDR3 protein appears once, grouped with its most common genes and DNA. It is TCRdb's table, rather than the study itself, that gives the V and J calls and clone size. The sample table lists around 610,000 distinct CDR3 sequences, over 12% of them with a count of one. Of the sample, over 3.5% is held by the ten largest clones.

In the ophthalmopathy patients, disease was moderately to severely active, with a Clinical Activity Score of 3 or more, a NOSPECS grade of 4 or more, and a duration of less than 3 months. The study excluded patients with uncontrolled infections, other autoimmune diseases, pregnancy or lactation. Clinical symptoms, serum thyroxine and TRAb, thyroid ultrasound, and orbital computed tomography formed the basis for the diagnoses. PBMCs were isolated from approximately 10 ml of fresh peripheral blood by Ficoll-Paque density gradient centrifugation. Total RNA was extracted using Trizol reagent, and RNA quality was assessed on an Agilent 2100 Bioanalyzer. From the cysteine up to the phenylalanine, the CDR3 has a length of 16 residues. The retained sequence is limited to the CDR3, 48 bases, with the frame set at the first base. Unmatched junction bases come to 4, with V trimmed by 0 bases and J by 4 bases. The CDR1 and CDR2 encoded by the germline V gene are SGDLS and YYNGEE.

The chain employs TRBV9 and TRBJ2-2, with 9 bases aligning to TRBD1. Specimen: blood. This sequence was found in a woman in her 40s with Graves' ophthalmopathy. The CDR3 in this case is CASSVGDRDTTGELFF. The DNA reads TGTGCCAGCAGCGTAGGGGACAGGGATACCACCGGGGAGCTGTTTTTT.